This T cell receptor (beta chain) is from a study of shared T cell receptors in the human thymus (dated by TCRdb to the early 2020s). Turning to the overall study: The study examined how self-reactive, shared T-cell receptor alpha chains are generated in the human thymus.

CDR1 SGHDN and CDR2 FVKESK were looked up in the germline V gene. The junction shows trimming of 4 bases on V and 4 bases on J, and the gene matches do not reach 7 bases of it. The CDR3 goes from the cysteine to the phenylalanine over 14 residues. Of the read, only the CDR3 DNA is kept; its 42 bases are in frame from base 1. Turning to this clone: What antigen it recognizes has not been identified. No much larger clonotype is one base removed from it; base qualities were not supplied.

Receptor libraries were prepared by the immunoSEQ multiplex PCR assay. In its TCRdb copy, this immuneACCESS table keeps in-frame sequences only and misses some clones. Where compared with another copy, unresolved V genes explain less than half of these, and the others have no known cause. Counted in this sample were roughly 660,000 clones; roughly 88% of them appeared once. The top ten clonotypes cover around 0.01% of the sample. This sample was also put to use in a study of human thymus T cells. The other study reports the following: Immunologically healthy infants undergoing open corrective cardiac surgery for congenital heart defects in Finland were used as donors. The thymus tissue came from surgical resects taken out during corrective cardiac surgery. V and J gene segment usage appeared biased in both thymic and peripheral blood repertoires. According to the related research, thymic TCR repertoires were highly overlapping among unrelated individuals. The study used roughly 8 infant thymus samples plus four related peripheral blood samples to characterize TCR alpha and beta repertoires. Donor ages ranging from roughly 7 to 250 days were recorded, and a handful of male and two female infants were included in the cohort. Thymocytes were freed from the tissue by mechanical means and kept at -70 degrees C as pellets of roughly 9.5-31 million cells. A QIAsymphony instrument was used to extract genomic DNA from frozen cell pellets. The immunoSEQ multiplex PCR assay was used to amplify the TCRB and TCRAD loci from a standardized quantity of quality-controlled genomic DNA. Amplicons spanned the V(D)J region at a length sufficient to cover the CDR3 and identify V and J genes. The amplicons were sequenced on an Illumina platform via the commercial immunoSEQ service. Primer bias and sequencing errors were corrected using previously described methods, and TCRAD and TCRB definitions followed the IMGT database. immunoSEQ Analyzer 3.0 and VDJTools were used for repertoire analysis, which covered basic statistics, V/J segment usage, diversity estimates, rarefaction and pairwise overlap. Diversity was estimated with Chao1, ChaoE, Efron-Thisted, Shannon and inverse Simpson indices, and also on datasets down-sampled to the smallest sample. Repertoire overlap used strict matching of CDR3 nucleotide sequence, V gene and J gene, with Jaccard-based multidimensional scaling clustering. Thymus samples yielded on average around 810,000 unique TCRB clonotypes, compared with around 79,000 from blood samples.

Sequencing input: thymocytes. The clonotype was recovered from a boy under two years old with a congenital heart defect. Donor details come from another sample of the same person, matched by shared clones. The chain links TRBV14 with TRBJ2-7; 7 of the junction bases match TRBD2. At the DNA level, the sequence is TGTGCCAGCAGCCCGCCCGGGACTAAATACGAGCAGTACTTC. This codes for CASSPPGTKYEQYF.